Below, 28 T cell receptor beta chains from the same sample are listed, as sequenced in a study of T cells in Graves' hyperthyroidism and ophthalmopathy. TCR beta CDR3 sequences were amplified from RNA transcripts. The HTBI primer set served for first-round RT-PCR of the TCR CDR3. TCRdb recomputed calls from the multiplex PCR reads with MiXCR, one row per CDR3 protein. This table holds hundreds of thousands of distinct CDR3 sequences, around a quarter found once. The specimen was blood. All receptors derive from a man between 45 and 60 years old with Graves' hyperthyroidism.

Only a few counts were recorded for this clonotype. The V gene is TRBV6-1, the J gene TRBJ2-7; D possibly corresponds to TRBD1 (6 bases). This CDR3 region has 14 residues. Germline CDR1 and CDR2: MNHNS and SASEGT. The V and J ends lost 8 bases and 2 bases respectively, with 16 bases between them. The CDR3 protein is CASRQDPSAYEQYF. As DNA, the CDR3 is TGTGCCAGCCGACAGGACCCCTCGGCCTACGAGCAGTACTTC.

V and J are TRBV12-3 or TRBV12-4 and TRBJ2-1; 10 nucleotides agree with TRBD2. The J segment lost 7 bases and the V segment lost 3 bases, leaving 3 bases of the junction unmatched. CDR3 length equals 14 residues. The CDR3 loop is CASSFTSGKNEQFF. The CDR3 DNA reads TGTGCCAGCAGTTTTACTAGCGGGAAGAATGAGCAGTTCTTC.

This clonotype was observed a few times. J is TRBJ2-7 and V is TRBV3-1; no definite D call. This CDR3 spans 14 amino acids. V lost 4 bases and J 3 bases, leaving 13 bases between the germline ends. Germline CDR1 and CDR2: LGHDT and YNNKEL (reference sequence). CDR3 residues: CASSPLQRFYEQYF. CDR3 coding DNA: TGTGCCAGCAGCCCCCTCCAGAGGTTCTACGAGCAGTACTTC.

This clonotype was detected a few times. The J gene is TRBJ1-1, the V gene TRBV7-9, with TRBD1 matching 10 bases. The junction had 3 bases not matched to a gene; V was cut back by 3 bases and J by 8 bases. CDR3 length: 13 residues. Germline CDR1 reads SEHNR; CDR2 reads FQNEAQ (reference sequence). CDR3 coding DNA: TGTGCCAGCAGCTTGGGGACAGGGGAGGAAGCTTTCTTT. This sequence encodes CASSLGTGEEAFF. Complete variable domain (other parts from reference TRBV7-9 and TRBJ1-1): DTGVSQNPRHKITKRGQNVTFRCDPISEHNRLYWYRQTLGQGPEFLTYFQNEAQLEKSRLLSDRFSAERPKGSFSTLEIQRTEQGDSAMYLCASSLGTGEEAFFGQGTRLTVV.

This clonotype occurred many times. The rearrangement joins TRBV24-1 to TRBJ2-3; 7 nucleotides align to TRBD1. The V segment lost 7 bases and the J segment 7 bases; nucleotides outside the gene matches: 13. The germline V gene has CDR1 KGHDR and CDR2 SFDVKD. CDR3 length equals 15 residues. CDR3 loop: CATRTGTRVKNTQYF. CDR3 sequence (DNA): TGTGCCACCAGGACAGGGACGAGGGTAAAAAATACGCAGTATTTT.

At least ten counts were recorded for this clonotype. The chain links TRBV27 to TRBJ2-3; 14 bases fit TRBD2. J lost 4 bases, V lost 6 bases, and 9 bases had no gene match. The CDR3 covers 17 residues. Per the germline V gene, CDR1 is MNHEY and CDR2 is SMNVEV (reference sequence). Written as DNA, the CDR3 is TGTGCCAGCAGCTCCCTCGGACTAGCGGGAGGCGCAGATACGCAGTATTTT. Protein product: CASSSLGLAGGADTQYF.

This clonotype has at least ten counts. CDR3 DNA sequence: TGTGCCAGCAGTTTAGCCCCGGACAACTCACCCCTCCACTTT. Translating it yields CASSLAPDNSPLHF. This sequence joins TRBV12-3 or TRBV12-4 and TRBJ1-6, with D perhaps TRBD1 (5 bases). The CDR3 is 14 amino acids. The germline V and J ends were trimmed by 0 bases and 10 bases, with 10 bases remaining between them.

This clonotype has just a few counts. The V gene is TRBV11-1, the J gene TRBJ1-6, with D unresolved. Trimming removed 5 bases at V and 4 bases at J, with 12 bases between. CDR1 SGHAT and CDR2 FQDESV come from the germline V gene (reference sequence). The CDR3 contains 15 residues. The DNA of the CDR3 is TGTGCCAGCAGCGCAGCCGGACGGTATAATTCACCCCTCCACTTT. Protein product: CASSAAGRYNSPLHF.

This chain connects TRBV9 to TRBJ2-7; TRBD1 or TRBD2 may be the D gene (5 bases each). The germline gives CDR1 SGDLS, CDR2 YYNGEE. The CDR3 extends over 14 amino acids. Trimming took 6 bases from V and 6 from J, leaving 19 bases between them. Here the CDR3 DNA reads TGTGCCAGCACCCTGGGGCAGGGAGAGGGCGAGCAGTACTTC. Its protein is CASTLGQGEGEQYF.

A few counts support this clonotype. The chain combines TRBV11-1 with TRBJ2-2, with a tentative D call TRBD1 (5 bases). The germline V and J ends were trimmed by 1 base and 5 bases, with 14 bases remaining between them. Germline V gene lookup returns CDR1 SGHAT and CDR2 FQDESV (reference sequence). There are 16 residues in the CDR3. The CDR3 loop is CASSLVSQGGTGELFF. The CDR3 nucleotides are TGTGCCAGCAGCTTAGTCTCCCAGGGTGGTACCGGGGAGCTGTTTTTT.

This clonotype has only a few counts. The J gene is TRBJ1-2, the V gene TRBV7-9; no clear D gene. Germline CDR1 is SEHNR and CDR2 is FQNEAQ (reference sequence). Trimming pared 5 bases from V and 5 bases from J, leaving 9 bases between. This CDR3 has 12 amino acids. The CDR3 DNA is TGTGCCAGCAGCGCGGGCCCTTATGGCTACACCTTC. Protein sequence: CASSAGPYGYTF.

This sequence joins TRBV6-1 and TRBJ2-1; D might be TRBD1 (5 bases). The CDR3 length is 15 residues. Germline-derived CDR1 and CDR2 are MNHNS and SASEGT. Between the trimmed V and J ends, which lost 6 bases and 7 bases, there was a span of 19 bases. The CDR3 loop is CASRDVTQGVNEQFF. CDR3 in DNA: TGTGCCAGCAGGGACGTAACTCAAGGGGTAAATGAGCAGTTCTTC.

The chain employs TRBV5-1 and TRBJ2-5; 7 nucleotides line up with TRBD2. Germline V lookup: CDR1 SGHRS, CDR2 YFSETQ. This CDR3 has 17 amino acids. V gave up 0 bases and J gave up 2 bases; unmatched junction bases: 10. The chain's CDR3 is CASSLGGVAGTQETQYF. The CDR3 bases are TGCGCCAGCAGCTTGGGTGGAGTAGCGGGCACGCAAGAGACCCAGTACTTC.

This clonotype was detected many times. DNA of the CDR3: TGTGCCAGCAGTCGGACCCTCTACGAGCAGTACTTC. Its translation is CASSRTLYEQYF. The chain couples TRBV12-3 or TRBV12-4 to TRBJ2-7, with D unclear. V lost 5 bases and J lost 3, with 8 bases in between. The CDR3 is 12 amino acids.

This chain joins TRBV28 and TRBJ1-2; TRBD1 aligns across 8 bases. V shed 6 bases, J shed 7 bases, and the junction held 10 bases outside the gene matches. This CDR3 has 14 residues. The germline CDR1 and CDR2 sequences are MDHEN and SYDVKM. CDR3 nucleotides: TGTGCCAGCAGGATGCAGGGGGCTGTAGGTGGCTACACCTTC. This codes for CASRMQGAVGGYTF.

In this sample, this clonotype turned up many times. The rearrangement uses TRBV12-3 or TRBV12-4 and TRBJ1-1; no clear D gene. The CDR3 runs 14 residues. V dropped 2 bases and J dropped 0 bases, with 7 bases sitting between them. The CDR3 region is CASSLYSVNTEAFF. CDR3 nucleotide sequence: TGTGCCAGCAGTTTATATTCCGTGAACACTGAAGCTTTCTTT.

Many counts were recorded for this clonotype. The rearrangement links TRBV12-3 or TRBV12-4 to TRBJ1-1; D gene ambiguous. This CDR3 comprises 11 residues. V gave up 3 bases and J gave up 4 bases, with 3 bases separating them. The CDR3 region is CASSFGTEAFF. DNA of the CDR3: TGTGCCAGCAGTTTCGGCACTGAAGCTTTCTTT.

The J gene is TRBJ2-7, the V gene TRBV7-3; 7 nucleotides match TRBD2. Germline loops: CDR1 SGHTA, CDR2 FQGTGA. The CDR3 is 14 amino acids. J lost 5 bases, V lost 3 bases, and 7 bases had no gene match. CDR3 nucleotides: TGTGCCAGCAGCTTGCTGGGACTACTTGACGAGCAGTACTTC. Its protein is CASSLLGLLDEQYF.

This rearrangement joins TRBV20-1 to TRBJ2-4; 11 nucleotides line up with TRBD2. Losses at the gene ends were 5 bases for V and 8 bases for J; bases not matched to a gene: 8. Germline-derived CDR1 and CDR2 are DFQATT and SNEGSKA (reference sequence). The CDR3 has 14 amino acids. The CDR3 region is CSADASLAGDIQYF. In nucleotides, the CDR3 is TGCAGTGCTGATGCCTCACTAGCGGGAGACATTCAGTACTTC.

This clonotype was seen a handful of times. The chain links TRBV29-1 to TRBJ1-6; perhaps TRBD1 as D (5 bases). The CDR3 length is 13 residues. Germline CDR1 is SQVTM and CDR2 is ANQGSEA. Trimming took 5 bases from V and 7 from J, leaving 12 bases between them. The CDR3 region is CSVSGGTNSPLHF. For the CDR3, the DNA is TGCAGCGTTTCCGGGGGGACGAATTCACCCCTCCACTTT.

The chain employs TRBV11-3 and TRBJ2-1, with 7 bases fitting TRBD1. The junction had 8 bases not matched to a gene; V was cut back by 10 bases and J by 2 bases. Germline loops: CDR1 SGHNT, CDR2 YENEEA. The CDR3 extends over 14 amino acids. The CDR3 bases are TGTGCCACTACTTCAGGGGGAGCCTACAATGAGCAGTTCTTC. This codes for CATTSGGAYNEQFF.

The V gene is TRBV29-1, the J gene TRBJ1-2; TRBD1 is a possible D gene (5 bases). The V gene's germline CDR1 is SQVTM and CDR2 ANQGSEA. V lost 6 bases and J 3 bases, leaving 17 bases between the germline ends. The CDR3 is 14 amino acids. The chain's CDR3 is CSVAHGGSYYGYTF. CDR3 sequence (DNA): TGCAGCGTGGCCCACGGGGGTTCCTACTATGGCTACACCTTC.

The table lists this clonotype with many counts. The chain uses TRBV2 and TRBJ1-5; D uncertain. The V gene's germline CDR1 is SNHLY and CDR2 FYNNEI. The CDR3 spans 13 residues. Trimming removed 7 bases at V and 0 bases at J, with 7 bases between. The CDR3 DNA reads as TGTGCCAGCACGAGGTATAGCAATCAGCCCCAGCATTTT. This codes for CASTRYSNQPQHF.

V and J are TRBV14 and TRBJ2-7; D might be TRBD1 (6 bases). CDR1 SGHDN and CDR2 FVKESK come from the germline V gene. There are 17 residues in the CDR3. Deletions cut 3 bases from V and 1 base from J, with 19 bases between. The CDR3 is CASSHPRWDTTSYEQYF. For the CDR3, the DNA is TGTGCCAGCAGCCACCCAAGGTGGGACACAACATCCTACGAGCAGTACTTC.

About this clonotype itself: A much larger clone is a single base away; this may be a read error. The chain employs TRBV11-1 and TRBJ2-2; 11 bases fit TRBD2. Germline trimming cut 4 bases from V and 7 bases from J; bases unmatched to any gene: 8. CDR3 size: 16 residues. Germline values: CDR1 SGHAT, CDR2 FQDESV (reference sequence). The CDR3 DNA follows: TGTGCCAGCAGCTCAAAACTAGCGGGAGACATCGGGGAGCTGTTTTTT. Amino acid sequence: CASSSKLAGDIGELFF.

This clonotype was observed a handful of times. The chain couples TRBV12-3 or TRBV12-4 to TRBJ2-7; D uncertain. The length of the CDR3 is 14 residues. V lost 3 bases to trimming and J lost 5 bases, with 14 bases between them. CDR3 bases: TGTGCCAGCAGTTTGGCTCTGTCCTACCACGAGCAGTACTTC. Translated: CASSLALSYHEQYF.

This clonotype was observed a few times. V usage is TRBV12-3 or TRBV12-4 and J usage is TRBJ2-3, with D possibly TRBD1 on 6 matching bases. The CDR3 has 13 amino acids. Between the trimmed V and J ends, which lost 10 bases and 0 bases, there was a span of 11 bases. CDR3 sequence: CANSRGSTDTQYF. DNA of the CDR3: TGTGCCAACAGCAGGGGAAGCACAGATACGCAGTATTTT.

The chain employs TRBV20-1 and TRBJ2-7; 8 bases match TRBD2. Trimming at V came to 0 bases and at J to 4 bases, leaving 8 bases not matched to a gene. The CDR3 runs to 15 residues. Germline V gene data show CDR1 as DFQATT and CDR2 as SNEGSKA (reference sequence). In DNA form, the CDR3 reads TGCAGTGCTAGAGATCTCAGCGGGAGTCCGTACGAGCAGTACTTC. This sequence encodes CSARDLSGSPYEQYF.